The rows below give T cell receptor beta chains drawn from one sample of a study of early T cells in non-severe SARS-CoV-2 infection. TCRdb reprocessed the 5' RACE reads with MiXCR, giving one entry per CDR3 protein. Among 35,000 to 40,000 distinct CDR3 sequences listed, approximately 6.3% were seen once. Sequencing was carried out using whole blood. Every receptor here comes from an adult who was a healthcare worker with PCR-confirmed SARS-CoV-2 infection or an uninfected control (not recorded which). Both conserved end residues are part of each CDR3. D genes are given only for firm matches. Clone size is shown for a subset of rows, as once, few, many or a class of expanded clone.

D gene: NA
J gene: TRBJ2-5
V gene: TRBV11-2
clone size: many
CDR3 DNA: TGTGCCAGCAGGGAGGGGTTCCCCTCCCAAGAGACCCAGTACTTC
CDR3 protein: CASREGFPSQETQYF

D gene: TRBD2
J gene: TRBJ2-5
V gene: TRBV7-3
clone size: few
CDR3 DNA: TGTGCCAGCAGCTTAGCTAGCGGTTCATCCCAAGAGACCCAGTACTTC
CDR3 protein: CASSLASGSSQETQYF

D gene: NA
J gene: TRBJ1-1
V gene: TRBV7-6
clone size: many
CDR3 DNA: TGTGCCAGCAGCTTAGCGGGATCAGAAGAAGCTTTCTTT
CDR3 protein: CASSLAGSEEAFF

D gene: TRBD1
J gene: TRBJ1-2
V gene: TRBV7-6
clone size: many
CDR3 DNA: TGTGCCAGCAGCTCCTTGGCCCACAGGGGCAAGAACTATGGCTACACCTTC
CDR3 protein: CASSSLAHRGKNYGYTF

D gene: TRBD2
J gene: TRBJ2-3
V gene: TRBV7-2
clone size: many
CDR3 DNA: TGTGCCAGCAGCTTACTAGCGGGGAGCCCAGATACGCAGTATTTT
CDR3 protein: CASSLLAGSPDTQYF

D gene: NA
J gene: TRBJ2-7
V gene: TRBV7-9
clone size: many
CDR3 DNA: TGTGCCAGCAGCTTAGGGGGGACCTCCTACGAGCAGTACTTC
CDR3 protein: CASSLGGTSYEQYF

D gene: NA
J gene: TRBJ2-1
V gene: TRBV21-1
clone size: many
CDR3 DNA: TGTGCCAGCAGCACCCCCACGACAGGGAGCTCCTACAATGAGCAGTTCTTC
CDR3 protein: CASSTPTTGSSYNEQFF

D gene: TRBD1
J gene: TRBJ1-1
V gene: TRBV7-9
clone size: NA
CDR3 DNA: TGTGCCAGCAGCTTAGGACAGGGTGAAGCTTTCTTT
CDR3 protein: CASSLGQGEAFF

D gene: TRBD1
J gene: TRBJ2-3
V gene: TRBV28
clone size: many
CDR3 DNA: TGTGCCAGCCTCCCCGGACAGGGGGCGCGGGTAGATACGCAGTATTTT
CDR3 protein: CASLPGQGARVDTQYF

D gene: NA
J gene: TRBJ2-3
V gene: TRBV30
clone size: many
CDR3 DNA: TGTGCCTGGAGTGCGGCGAGAGGGGCCGCCACAGATACGCAGTATTTT
CDR3 protein: CAWSAARGAATDTQYF

D gene: NA
J gene: TRBJ2-1
V gene: TRBV6-2/TRBV6-3
clone size: many
CDR3 DNA: TGTGCCAGCACCGAGTCAGGGGTTTATCACAGTGAGCAGTTCTTC
CDR3 protein: CASTESGVYHSEQFF

D gene: NA
J gene: TRBJ2-1
V gene: TRBV7-2
clone size: many
CDR3 DNA: TGTGCCAGCAGCTTCGGTAGTTTACAAAGCGGGCAGTTCTTC
CDR3 protein: CASSFGSLQSGQFF

D gene: TRBD1
J gene: TRBJ1-4
V gene: TRBV18
clone size: few
CDR3 DNA: TGTGCCAGCTCACCGAGGGGGCTATCGACAGGGTATAATGAAAAACTGTTTTTT
CDR3 protein: CASSPRGLSTGYNEKLFF

D gene: NA
J gene: TRBJ2-7
V gene: TRBV12-3/TRBV12-4
clone size: many
CDR3 DNA: TGTGCCAGCAGCCAGGGGGGGTCCTACGAGCAGTACTTC
CDR3 protein: CASSQGGSYEQYF

D gene: NA
J gene: TRBJ1-2
V gene: TRBV7-8
clone size: many
CDR3 DNA: TGTGCCAGCAGCGCCCGCCCGGGGGCTGGCTATGGCTACACCTTC
CDR3 protein: CASSARPGAGYGYTF

D gene: TRBD1
J gene: TRBJ2-7
V gene: TRBV14
clone size: many
CDR3 DNA: TGTGCCAGCAGCCCATGGACAGGGTCCTACGAGCAGTACTTC
CDR3 protein: CASSPWTGSYEQYF

D gene: TRBD1
J gene: TRBJ2-7
V gene: TRBV11-2
clone size: few
CDR3 DNA: TGTGCCAGCAGTTTCCAGGGGGCCATGGACGAGCAGTACTTC
CDR3 protein: CASSFQGAMDEQYF

D gene: NA
J gene: TRBJ1-1
V gene: TRBV20-1
clone size: many
CDR3 DNA: TGCAGTGCCCCAGCCAGCACTGAAGCTTTCTTT
CDR3 protein: CSAPASTEAFF

D gene: NA
J gene: TRBJ2-1
V gene: TRBV29-1
clone size: many
CDR3 DNA: TGCAGCGTTGAAGAAAGGGACCGGCGGGGTGAGCAGTTCTTC
CDR3 protein: CSVEERDRRGEQFF

D gene: TRBD2
J gene: TRBJ2-5
V gene: TRBV19
clone size: few
CDR3 DNA: TGTGCCAGTAGTAACAGCGGGAGAGTGTACTTC
CDR3 protein: CASSNSGRVYF

D gene: TRBD1
J gene: TRBJ1-4
V gene: TRBV12-3/TRBV12-4
clone size: many
CDR3 DNA: TGTGCCAGCAGTAACAGGGGGCGCGTTGAAAAACTGTTTTTT
CDR3 protein: CASSNRGRVEKLFF

D gene: TRBD1
J gene: TRBJ1-2
V gene: TRBV10-2
clone size: NA
CDR3 DNA: TGCGCCAGCAGGAAACCCGCAGGGGGCGTCTATGGCTACACCTTC
CDR3 protein: CASRKPAGGVYGYTF

D gene: NA
J gene: TRBJ2-3
V gene: TRBV2
clone size: NA
CDR3 DNA: TGTGCCAGCAGTGGGCTAGCTGAGGGCGATACGCAGTATTTT
CDR3 protein: CASSGLAEGDTQYF

D gene: NA
J gene: TRBJ2-2
V gene: TRBV5-1
clone size: many
CDR3 DNA: TGCGCCAGCAGGGCAACCGGCACCGGGGAGCTGTTTTTT
CDR3 protein: CASRATGTGELFF

D gene: NA
J gene: TRBJ2-1
V gene: TRBV7-9
clone size: NA
CDR3 DNA: TGTGCCAGCCGGGCTAGCAGCAATTTTTACGAGCAGTTCTTC
CDR3 protein: CASRASSNFYEQFF

D gene: NA
J gene: TRBJ2-1
V gene: TRBV5-5
clone size: many
CDR3 DNA: TGTGCCAGCAGCTTCCGGGACGCCTCCAATGAGCAGTTCTTC
CDR3 protein: CASSFRDASNEQFF

D gene: NA
J gene: TRBJ2-7
V gene: TRBV12-3/TRBV12-4
clone size: many
CDR3 DNA: TGTGCCAGCAGTTTTTTCGGGCTAGCACGATTAGAGCAGTACTTC
CDR3 protein: CASSFFGLARLEQYF

D gene: NA
J gene: TRBJ2-3
V gene: TRBV6-6
clone size: few
CDR3 DNA: TGTGCCAGCAGTTACGGGACGACAGATACGCAGTATTTT
CDR3 protein: CASSYGTTDTQYF

D gene: NA
J gene: TRBJ2-6
V gene: TRBV21-1
clone size: few
CDR3 DNA: TGTGCCAGCAGCAAAGCGGGACAGCTGAGCTCTGGGGCCAACGTCCTGACTTTC
CDR3 protein: CASSKAGQLSSGANVLTF

D gene: TRBD1
J gene: TRBJ2-7
V gene: TRBV24-1
clone size: many
CDR3 DNA: TGTGCCACCAGTGACCCGGGACAGGGGCCCCAGCCCCTCTCCTACGAGCAGTACTTC
CDR3 protein: CATSDPGQGPQPLSYEQYF

D gene: TRBD1
J gene: TRBJ1-2
V gene: TRBV7-2
clone size: many
CDR3 DNA: TGTGCCAGCAGCAGAGACAGGGGGCGCGAACCCTACACCTTC
CDR3 protein: CASSRDRGREPYTF

D gene: TRBD2
J gene: TRBJ2-5
V gene: TRBV5-1
clone size: NA
CDR3 DNA: TGCGCCAGCAGCCAGGGCGGACTAGCGGGCTCTGTACACCAAGAGACCCAGTACTTC
CDR3 protein: CASSQGGLAGSVHQETQYF

D gene: NA
J gene: TRBJ2-3
V gene: TRBV11-2
clone size: many
CDR3 DNA: TGTGCCAGCAGCCCAATGTTGGGTGGCACAGATACGCAGTATTTT
CDR3 protein: CASSPMLGGTDTQYF

D gene: NA
J gene: TRBJ2-7
V gene: TRBV4-3
clone size: few
CDR3 DNA: TGCGCCAGCAGCCCGCGCCCTGGGAGTGAGCAGTACTTC
CDR3 protein: CASSPRPGSEQYF

D gene: NA
J gene: TRBJ2-5
V gene: TRBV6-6
clone size: many
CDR3 DNA: TGTGCCAGCAACCCTTGGGCGGGGGAGACCCAGTACTTC
CDR3 protein: CASNPWAGETQYF

D gene: NA
J gene: TRBJ1-3
V gene: TRBV20-1
clone size: few
CDR3 DNA: TGCAGTGCTAGAGATAGGGGGGGCCTTTCTGGAAACACCATATATTTT
CDR3 protein: CSARDRGGLSGNTIYF

D gene: TRBD2
J gene: TRBJ2-3
V gene: TRBV4-1
clone size: NA
CDR3 DNA: TGCGCCAGCAGCCAAGATTGGACTAGCGGGTTCACAGATACGCAGTATTTT
CDR3 protein: CASSQDWTSGFTDTQYF

D gene: NA
J gene: TRBJ1-1
V gene: TRBV4-3
clone size: many
CDR3 DNA: TGCGCCAGCAGCCAAGTTGCGGGGCCGACTGAAGCTTTCTTT
CDR3 protein: CASSQVAGPTEAFF

D gene: TRBD1
J gene: TRBJ2-1
V gene: TRBV2
clone size: NA
CDR3 DNA: TGTGCCAGCAGTCCTACAGGGGCTGGATACAATGAGCAGTTCTTC
CDR3 protein: CASSPTGAGYNEQFF

D gene: TRBD2
J gene: TRBJ2-1
V gene: TRBV5-6
clone size: many
CDR3 DNA: TGTGCCAGCAGCTCCGGGACTAGCCGGGGGTTCTTC
CDR3 protein: CASSSGTSRGFF

D gene: TRBD2
J gene: TRBJ2-5
V gene: TRBV2
clone size: many
CDR3 DNA: TGTGCCAGCAGTGGCGGGGGACTAGCGGGACAAGAGACCCAGTACTTC
CDR3 protein: CASSGGGLAGQETQYF